Reported below is one T cell receptor (beta chain). This sample was included in a study of PD-L1 blockade in urothelial cancer. The sample's time point: peripheral blood 6 weeks after treatment start. Each patient gave between 1 and 8 samples, pretreatment and on-treatment. The CDR3 is 14 residues long. Germline CDR1 LNHNV, CDR2 YYDKDF (reference sequence). Trimming cost V 1 base and J 2 bases; bases outside gene matches: 1. This table comes from immunoSEQ multiplex PCR, and its TCRdb copy is limited to in-frame clones, with some not included. The sample consists of 100,000 to 150,000 clones, about 83% of them appearing once.

The clonotype was recovered from a man aged 45-65 years with urothelial cancer. The sequences come from PBMCs, collected around atezolizumab (anti-PD-L1) treatment. The chain joins TRBV15 to TRBJ1-2; 7 nucleotides agree with TRBD1. The CDR3 sequence: CATSRGGQNYGYTF. The CDR3, as DNA: TGTGCCACCAGCAGAGGGGGACAGAACTATGGCTACACCTTC.